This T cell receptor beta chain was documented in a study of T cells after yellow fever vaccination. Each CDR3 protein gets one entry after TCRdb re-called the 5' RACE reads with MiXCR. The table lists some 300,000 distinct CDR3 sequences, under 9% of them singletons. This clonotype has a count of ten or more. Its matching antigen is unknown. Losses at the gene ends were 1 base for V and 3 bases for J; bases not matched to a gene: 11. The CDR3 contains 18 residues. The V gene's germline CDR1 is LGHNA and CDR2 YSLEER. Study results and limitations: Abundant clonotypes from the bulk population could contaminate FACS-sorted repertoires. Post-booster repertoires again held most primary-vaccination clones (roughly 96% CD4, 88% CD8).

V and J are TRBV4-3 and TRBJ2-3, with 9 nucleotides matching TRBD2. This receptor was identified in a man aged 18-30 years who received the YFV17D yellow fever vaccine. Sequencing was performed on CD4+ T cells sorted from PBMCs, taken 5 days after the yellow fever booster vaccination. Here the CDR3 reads CASSQVWERGADTDTQYF. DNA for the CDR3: TGCGCCAGCAGCCAAGTTTGGGAGCGGGGGGCCGATACAGATACGCAGTATTTT.